The 28 T cell receptor beta chains given below trace back to one sample, sequenced in a study of T cells in tuberculosis. Here immunoSEQ multiplex PCR was the method, and the copy in TCRdb shows in-frame clones only, minus some. The sample yields about 34,000 clones, 91% seen once. The sample was PBMCs. Source of these receptors: a donor between 5 and 29 years old with latent tuberculosis or without tuberculosis infection.

The chain recombines TRBV7-2 with TRBJ1-1; D unresolved. Looked up from germline, CDR1 is SGHTA and CDR2 is FQGNSA. This CDR3 is 15 amino acids long. Trimming removed 6 bases at V and 2 bases at J, with 16 bases between. The CDR3 loop reads CASRIGGVVNTEAFF. Here the CDR3 DNA reads TGTGCCAGCAGAATTGGAGGAGTGGTTAACACTGAAGCTTTCTTT.

CDR3 region: CASGWTGGNTEAFF. CDR3 DNA sequence: TGTGCCAGCGGATGGACAGGGGGGAACACTGAAGCTTTCTTT. The chain recombines TRBV25-1 with TRBJ1-1, with 10 bases identical to TRBD1. The V and J ends lost 8 bases and 1 base, in that order; junction bases with no gene match: 4. The CDR3 contains 14 residues. Per the germline V gene, CDR1 is MGHDK and CDR2 is SYGVNS.

The V call is TRBV15, the J call TRBJ2-3; 9 bases agree with TRBD2. The germline CDR1 and CDR2 sequences are LNHNV and YYDKDF (reference sequence). V shed 1 base and J 4 bases; nucleotides not matched to a gene: 6. This CDR3 has 16 residues. The CDR3 bases are TGTGCCACCAGCAGAGCCCTGGCGGGAGGGGCAGATACGCAGTATTTT. Translating it yields CATSRALAGGADTQYF.

The chain employs TRBV5-1 and TRBJ2-7; 8 bases map to TRBD2. CDR3 length: 13 amino acids. The V and J ends lost 6 bases and 3 bases, in that order; junction bases with no gene match: 5. CDR1 and CDR2 (germline): SGHRS, YFSETQ. For the CDR3, the DNA is TGCGCCAGCACCGGGGGGGGCAGCTACGAGCAGTACTTC. Its protein is CASTGGGSYEQYF.

In this sample, this clone turned up a few times. V and J are TRBV7-2 and TRBJ2-3; the D is unclear. V shed 1 base and J shed 0 bases, with 5 bases lying between them. This CDR3 is 14 amino acids long. The germline V gene has CDR1 SGHTA and CDR2 FQGNSA. CDR3 sequence reads: CASSLGVSTDTQYF. The CDR3 DNA reads TGTGCCAGCAGCTTAGGAGTTAGCACAGATACGCAGTATTTT.

CDR3 coding DNA: TGTGCCAGCACCCCGGTAGGGGTATCCTACGAGCAGTACTTC. It codes for CASTPVGVSYEQYF. The chain recombines TRBV7-2 with TRBJ2-7; D may be TRBD1 (5 bases). Germline V gene sequence: CDR1 SGHTA, CDR2 FQGNSA. The CDR3 has 14 residues. V lost 7 bases and J lost 1, with 14 bases in between.

The genes are TRBV14 and TRBJ2-1; maybe TRBD1 (6 bases). CDR1 is SGHDN, CDR2 FVKESK, per germline. V was clipped by 1 base and J by 8 bases, with 24 bases between them. The CDR3 contains 18 residues. The CDR3 DNA reads as TGTGCCAGCAGCCAAGTATCTGGGTACAGGGAAGGAATGGATGAGCAGTTCTTC. Translation: CASSQVSGYREGMDEQFF.

V and J are TRBV2 and TRBJ2-7, with a weak D call TRBD1 (6 bases). Germline CDR1 reads SNHLY; CDR2 reads FYNNEI. The V gene lost 9 bases and the J gene lost 3 bases, with 9 bases spanning the gap. The CDR3 totals 11 residues. Here the CDR3 DNA reads TGTGCCAGGGGGGCGGGCTACGAGCAGTACTTC. This translates into CARGAGYEQYF.

The chain is built from TRBV30 and TRBJ2-3; possible D gene TRBD2, 6 bases. Germline CDR1 GTSNPN, CDR2 SVGIG (reference sequence). The CDR3 is made up of 18 amino acids. V was shortened by 1 base and J by 2 bases, with 22 bases between the two germline ends. DNA of the CDR3: TGTGCCTGGAGTGGGAGGGCGCATTCCTCCCGAGACACAGATACGCAGTATTTT. Translated: CAWSGRAHSSRDTDTQYF. The whole variable domain, filled in from reference TRBV30 and TRBJ2-3, reads SQTIHQWPATLVQPVGSPLSLECTVEGTSNPNLYWYRQAAGRGLQLLFYSVGIGQISSEVPQNLSASRPQDRQFILSSKKLLLSDSGFYLCAWSGRAHSSRDTDTQYFGPGTRLTVL.

V and J are TRBV4-3 and TRBJ1-2; D ambiguous. Germline assignment: CDR1 LGHNA and CDR2 YSLEER. The V gene lost 0 bases and the J gene lost 6 bases, with 11 bases spanning the gap. The CDR3 covers 14 residues. The CDR3 spells CASSQDVRRDGYTF. DNA for the CDR3: TGCGCCAGCAGCCAAGATGTGAGGAGAGATGGCTACACCTTC.

The rearrangement links TRBV7-2 to TRBJ2-3; 7 bases match TRBD2. The CDR3 totals 19 residues. Germline-derived CDR1 and CDR2 are SGHTA and FQGNSA. After removal of 1 base from V and 6 bases from J, the junction contained 19 bases not matched to a gene. As DNA, the CDR3 is TGTGCCAGCAGCTTAGAAGGAGAGGGAGGGTTCTTAAAGGCGGATACGCAGTATTTT. It yields the protein CASSLEGEGGFLKADTQYF.

The V call is TRBV7-2, the J call TRBJ2-1; no clear D gene. The CDR3 sequence is 13 residues long. The V and J ends lost 5 bases and 0 bases respectively, with 5 bases between them. Germline V gene data show CDR1 as SGHTA and CDR2 as FQGNSA. The CDR3 DNA reads TGTGCCAGCAGCCCCATCTCCTACAATGAGCAGTTCTTC. It encodes CASSPISYNEQFF.

V is TRBV4-1 and J is TRBJ1-5, with TRBD1 matching 8 bases. The CDR3 length is 14 residues. Germline trimming cut 2 bases from V and 8 bases from J; bases unmatched to any gene: 5. Germline V gives CDR1 MGHRA, CDR2 YSYEKL. CDR3 residues: CASSQMTGAKPQHF. In DNA form, the CDR3 reads TGCGCCAGCAGCCAAATGACAGGGGCAAAGCCCCAGCATTTT.

The rearrangement uses TRBV13 and TRBJ2-1, with 10 positions matching TRBD1. This CDR3 comprises 15 residues. V shed 5 bases and J 4 bases; nucleotides not matched to a gene: 5. Per the germline V gene, CDR1 is PRHDT and CDR2 is FYEKMQ (reference sequence). The CDR3, as DNA: TGTGCCAGCAGCCCCGGACAGGGGGAGTACAATGAGCAGTTCTTC. Translating it yields CASSPGQGEYNEQFF.

The genes are TRBV7-8 and TRBJ1-1; TRBD1 might be the D (5 bases). V lost 5 bases and J lost 5, with 15 bases in between. Germline CDR1 reads SGHVS; CDR2 reads FQNEAQ. The CDR3 spans 14 residues. CDR3 region: CASSDGSRGTEAFF. The CDR3 coding sequence is TGTGCCAGCAGCGACGGATCACGGGGGACTGAAGCTTTCTTT.

V usage is TRBV7-9 and J usage is TRBJ2-7; weak D call: TRBD2 (5 bases). CDR3 length: 15 residues. Germline V gene data show CDR1 as SEHNR and CDR2 as FQNEAQ (reference sequence). Trimming shortened V by 5 bases and J by 2 bases, and 16 bases separated the two germline ends. DNA for the CDR3: TGTGCCAGCAGCCCCTTGACCCTCGGGGCCTACGAGCAGTACTTC. Residues: CASSPLTLGAYEQYF.

In this sample, this clone turned up a few times. The chain has TRBV15 and TRBJ2-1; 10 bases are a match to TRBD1. J was trimmed by 7 bases and V by 7 bases; bases with no gene match: 19. This CDR3 is built from 18 residues. Germline CDR1 reads LNHNV; CDR2 reads YYDKDF (reference sequence). The CDR3 reads CATKVSTVGTGEGNEQFF. The CDR3 coding sequence is TGTGCCACCAAAGTGTCTACAGTTGGGACAGGGGAGGGTAATGAGCAGTTCTTC.

The chain has TRBV9 and TRBJ2-1, with D possibly TRBD2 on 5 matching bases. The V gene's germline CDR1 is SGDLS and CDR2 YYNGEE. CDR3 length: 16 residues. The V gene lost 2 bases and the J gene lost 0 bases, with 12 bases spanning the gap. This CDR3 is CASSVTGKNSYNEQFF. As DNA, the CDR3 is TGTGCCAGCAGCGTGACGGGGAAAAACTCCTACAATGAGCAGTTCTTC. Full variable domain (missing parts from reference TRBV9 and TRBJ2-1): DSGVTQTPKHLITATGQRVTLRCSPRSGDLSVYWYQQSLDQGLQFLIQYYNGEERAKGNILERFSAQQFPDLHSELNLSSLELGDSALYFCASSVTGKNSYNEQFFGPGTRLTVL.

This chain uses TRBV6-5 with TRBJ1-2; 7 bases fit TRBD1. The CDR3 spans 15 residues. The germline V gene has CDR1 MNHEY and CDR2 SVGAGI. J gave up 8 bases and V 1 base, and 10 bases lay outside the gene matches. The CDR3 loop is CASSYYEGAQNGYTF. In nucleotides, the CDR3 is TGTGCCAGCAGTTACTACGAGGGGGCGCAGAACGGCTACACCTTC.

This chain connects TRBV6-5 to TRBJ2-3; 11 nucleotides align to TRBD1. CDR1 is MNHEY, CDR2 SVGAGI, per germline. The length of the CDR3 is 15 residues. Losses at the gene ends were 6 bases for V and 0 bases for J; bases not matched to a gene: 2. The CDR3 region has the DNA TGTGCCAGCAGCGGACAGGGGGCTAGCACAGATACGCAGTATTTT. It translates to CASSGQGASTDTQYF.

The CDR3, as DNA: TGTGCCTGGAGTGCTTCTATAGGGGATAATTCACCCCTCCACTTT. Its protein product is CAWSASIGDNSPLHF. The chain joins TRBV30 to TRBJ1-6; TRBD1 might be the D (5 bases). CDR1 is GTSNPN and CDR2 is SVGIG in the germline V gene (reference sequence). The ends were cut back, 1 base at V and 5 bases at J, with 12 bases in the middle. The CDR3 sequence is 15 residues long.

This chain uses TRBV6-5 with TRBJ1-1; D not resolved. Germline V gene data show CDR1 as MNHEY and CDR2 as SVGAGI. The CDR3 length is 14 residues. Trimming cost V 2 bases and J 4 bases, with 11 bases left between them. The CDR3 DNA follows: TGTGCCAGCAGTTACGGATGGGAGGGCACTGAAGCTTTCTTT. Its translation is CASSYGWEGTEAFF.

As for this clone: The junction departs from germline at one end; a sequencing error may be responsible. The chain uses TRBV20-1 and TRBJ2-3; D might be TRBD1 (6 bases). Germline values: CDR1 DFQATT, CDR2 SNEGSKA (reference sequence). This CDR3 has 10 residues. This chain's CDR3 is CSASIQGPDF. CDR3 nucleotides: TGCAGTGCTAGTATACAGGGACCAGATTTT.

The chain recombines TRBV6-6 with TRBJ1-1; no definite D call. The ends were cut back, 2 bases at V and 4 bases at J, with 14 bases in the middle. Germline CDR1 reads MNHNY; CDR2 reads SVGAGI (reference sequence). There are 15 residues in the CDR3. This chain's CDR3 is CASSYESGVVTEAFF. Written as DNA, the CDR3 is TGTGCCAGCAGTTACGAATCCGGGGTAGTCACTGAAGCTTTCTTT.

The rearrangement uses TRBV27 and TRBJ1-1; TRBD1 agrees at 8 bases. The J segment lost 4 bases and the V segment lost 9 bases, leaving 10 bases of the junction unmatched. This CDR3 has 14 residues. Looked up from germline, CDR1 is MNHEY and CDR2 is SMNVEV (reference sequence). The CDR3 here is CASPDRVGSTEAFF. CDR3 nucleotide sequence: TGTGCCAGTCCGGACAGGGTCGGGAGCACTGAAGCTTTCTTT.

The chain couples TRBV7-2 to TRBJ2-2; 12 positions agree with TRBD2. Trimming took 4 bases from V and 6 from J; bases not matched to a gene: 3. The CDR3 spans 15 residues. Germline lookup yields CDR1 SGHTA and CDR2 FQGNSA. CDR3 in amino acids: CASSWTSGEAGELFF. CDR3 in DNA: TGTGCCAGCAGCTGGACTAGCGGGGAAGCCGGGGAGCTGTTTTTT.

V usage is TRBV28 and J usage is TRBJ1-1, with 10 bases matching TRBD1. The V segment lost 11 bases and the J segment 2 bases; nucleotides outside the gene matches: 5. Germline V CDR1 and CDR2: MDHEN, SYDVKM. This CDR3 contains 13 residues. The CDR3 reads CAGRDRGNTEAFF. In nucleotides, the CDR3 is TGTGCCGGCCGGGACAGGGGTAACACTGAAGCTTTCTTT.

The CDR3 here is CTSSRLAGAPEQYF. The CDR3 DNA is TGCACCAGCAGCCGACTAGCGGGAGCTCCCGAGCAGTACTTC. The rearrangement joins TRBV1 to TRBJ2-7; the listed D gene, TRBD2, was not tested against the DNA. TRBV1 is annotated as a pseudogene. This CDR3 has 14 residues.